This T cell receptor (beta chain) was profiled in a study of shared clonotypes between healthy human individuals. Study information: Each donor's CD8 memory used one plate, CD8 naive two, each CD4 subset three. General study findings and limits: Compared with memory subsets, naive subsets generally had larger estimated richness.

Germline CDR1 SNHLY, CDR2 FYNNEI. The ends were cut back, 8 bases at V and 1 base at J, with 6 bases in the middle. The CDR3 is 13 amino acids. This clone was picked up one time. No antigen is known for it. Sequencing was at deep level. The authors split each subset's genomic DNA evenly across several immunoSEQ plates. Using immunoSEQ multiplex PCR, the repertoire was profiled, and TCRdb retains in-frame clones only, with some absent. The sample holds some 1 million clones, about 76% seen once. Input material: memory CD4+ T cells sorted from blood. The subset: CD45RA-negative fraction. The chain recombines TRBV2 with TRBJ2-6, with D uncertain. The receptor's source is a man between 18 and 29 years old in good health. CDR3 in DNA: TGTGCCAGCCGTATTTCTGGGGCCAACGTCCTGACTTTC. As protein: CASRISGANVLTF.